Detailed here is one T cell receptor beta chain. Its antigen is not identified. The repertoire was sequenced with immunoSEQ multiplex PCR; TCRdb's copy has only in-frame clones and lacks some. The table has 97,000 or so clones, roughly 88% seen once. This sample is part of a study of T cell responses to AZD1222 COVID-19 vaccine. General study results and limits: Nearly half of spike-specific TCRs reportedly target unmutated variant regions. Spike as a whole was targeted by vaccine-associated CD4 TCRs, dominant at 160-218 and 743-854.

The CDR3 consists of 15 residues. V shed 1 base and J shed 7 bases, with 16 bases lying between them. The V gene's germline CDR1 is SEHNR and CDR2 FQNEAQ (reference sequence). This chain joins TRBV7-9 and TRBJ1-1; unclear D gene. The clonotype was recovered from an adult in good health. The sample here was peripheral blood, taken on day 0 of AZD1222 vaccination. The CDR3 reads CASSLVQLLPIEAFF. The CDR3 region has the DNA TGTGCCAGCAGCTTAGTACAATTGTTGCCCATTGAAGCTTTCTTT.